This T cell receptor (beta chain) was captured in a study of T cells in Graves' hyperthyroidism and ophthalmopathy. Study-wide results and caveats: Ophthalmopathy was separated from stable hyperthyroidism by a 13 V-J model. Within blood appeared most thyroid clonotypes that had expanded above 0.001.

The investigators amplified TCR beta CDR3 regions from RNA transcripts. A set of HTBI primers served as the primers for a first-round RT-PCR of the TCR CDR3. From the multiplex PCR reads, TCRdb called clonotypes with MiXCR, one entry per CDR3 protein. The profile shows 530,000 or so distinct CDR3 sequences, roughly 46% of them singletons. Looked up from germline, CDR1 is SGHRS and CDR2 is YFSETQ. V lost 1 base, J lost 3 bases, and 7 bases lay in between. The CDR3 length is 13 residues. A lack of ophthalmopathy progression within 18 months defined stable Graves' hyperthyroidism. Researchers barred patients who had uncontrolled infection, other autoimmune disease, pregnancy or lactation. Concerning this clonotype: Its antigen is still unknown.

The rearrangement links TRBV5-1 to TRBJ1-1, with D unclear. The receptor comes from a woman aged 18-35 years with Graves' hyperthyroidism. Sequencing was carried out using peripheral blood or thyroid tissue (not recorded which). CDR3 sequence: CASSLTADTEAFF. The DNA of the CDR3 is TGCGCCAGCAGCTTGACAGCTGACACTGAAGCTTTCTTT.